Listed below are T cell receptor beta chains from one sample, sequenced in a study of CD8+ T cells in alopecia areata. Assay used: immunoSEQ multiplex PCR; TCRdb lists only in-frame clones, some missing. The sample includes around 140,000 clones, around 47% of them seen just once. The sample consisted of CD4+ T cells sorted from blood. The source is a human donor with alopecia areata. The CDR3 runs from the conserved cysteine through the conserved F or W. D genes are given only for firm matches. The size of a clone is reported for some rows only, either as once, few or many, or as a class for expanded clones.

v_gene	j_gene	d_gene	abundance	CDR3nt	CDR3aa
TRBV7-2	TRBJ2-5	-	few	TGTGCCAGCAGTCCACCGGGAGAGACCCAGTACTTC	CASSPPGETQYF
TRBV5-1	TRBJ1-2	-	-	TGCGCCAGCAGCTTGAATTCTGACGGCGCTAACTATGGCTACACCTTC	CASSLNSDGANYGYTF
TRBV6-5	TRBJ2-3	-	-	TGTGCCAGCACCCGACAGAACACAGATACGCAGTATTTT	CASTRQNTDTQYF
TRBV29-1	TRBJ2-3	TRBD2	-	TGCAGCGTTGATTCCCGACTAGCGGGAGGTGTCACAGATACGCAGTATTTT	CSVDSRLAGGVTDTQYF
TRBV28	TRBJ2-7	-	-	TGTGCCAGCGCAAACGGGGCTACATACGAGCAGTACTTC	CASANGATYEQYF
TRBV11-1	TRBJ2-5	-	few	TGTGCCAGCAGCTTCCACCGGACCTCGTACCAAGAGACCCAGTACTTC	CASSFHRTSYQETQYF
TRBV4-1	TRBJ2-7	-	-	TGCGCCAGCAGCCAAGAGACGGAGCGGCAGTCTTCCTCCTACGAGCAGTACTTC	CASSQETERQSSSYEQYF
TRBV29-1	TRBJ2-2	-	-	TGCAGCGTTACTGGGGGAAAGGGCACCGGGGAGCTGTTTTTT	CSVTGGKGTGELFF
TRBV28	TRBJ1-2	-	once	TGTGCCAGCAGTGACTGGGGCACCTATAACTATGGCTACACCTTC	CASSDWGTYNYGYTF
TRBV29-1	TRBJ2-7	-	-	TGCAGCGTTGAAGTGGGGGCCAACGAGCAGTACTTC	CSVEVGANEQYF
TRBV19	TRBJ2-1	TRBD1	-	TGTGCCAGTCGAGGGGGCCGAGGGATTAACAATGAGCAGTTCTTC	CASRGGRGINNEQFF
TRBV18	TRBJ1-3	-	-	TGTGCCAGCTCACCACCGAGCATCTCTGGAAACACCATATATTTT	CASSPPSISGNTIYF
TRBV29-1	TRBJ2-3	TRBD2	-	TGCAGCGCCTCAACCGGGACTAGCAGAGATACGCAGTATTTT	CSASTGTSRDTQYF
TRBV30	TRBJ1-2	-	few	TGTGCCTGGAGTGCCTCCAGGATCATGTTAGGCTATGGCTACACCTTC	CAWSASRIMLGYGYTF
TRBV5-1	TRBJ2-3	TRBD2	-	TGCGCCAGCAGCTCTACTAGCGGGAAGTTCACAGATACGCAGTATTTT	CASSSTSGKFTDTQYF
TRBV29-1	TRBJ1-2	TRBD1	-	TGCAGCGTTGAAGAGGGACAGGGCAGTGGCTACACCTTC	CSVEEGQGSGYTF
TRBV7-2	TRBJ1-5	-	-	TGTGCCAGCAGCTTATCAGGGATCGGCAATCAGCCCCAGCATTTT	CASSLSGIGNQPQHF
TRBV5-1	TRBJ1-2	-	-	TGCGCCAGCAGCTCCACAGGGAATGGGGGATATGGCTACACCTTC	CASSSTGNGGYGYTF
TRBV5-1	TRBJ2-7	TRBD1	-	TGCGCCAGCAGCTTTTCAACAGGGGACGAGCAGTACTTC	CASSFSTGDEQYF
TRBV10-3	TRBJ2-3	TRBD2	-	TGTGCCATCAGGGGTGGACTAGCTCTAACAGATACGCAGTATTTT	CAIRGGLALTDTQYF
TRBV29-1	TRBJ2-5	TRBD1	-	TGCAGCGTTAACAGGGGTGAGACCCAGTACTTC	CSVNRGETQYF
TRBV9	TRBJ2-3	-	-	TGTGCCAGCAGCGTCTCCCCCGCACGTAGCACAGATACGCAGTATTTT	CASSVSPARSTDTQYF
TRBV28	TRBJ2-2	-	few	TGTGCCAGCAGTTTCGAGGACACCGGGGAGCTGTTTTTT	CASSFEDTGELFF